The 31 T cell receptor beta chains listed next were all sequenced from one sample in a study of vaccination and CD4 T cells after COVID-19. Sequence data for DNA of cultured CD4+ T cells were generated by the Oncomine TCR Beta short-read assay. In this case, cultured CD4+ T cells provided the extracted genomic DNA. One entry per CDR3 protein results from TCRdb running MiXCR on the PCR reads. Here the sample spans about 9,400 distinct CDR3 sequences, around 29% being singletons. The antigens for these receptors are not known. Documented treatment: approximately 9-day PBMC culture with coronavirus spike peptide pools or control peptides (ViraFEST assay). One should note that the unexposed donor's CD4+ T cells were collected before the COVID-19 pandemic (2011-2018). Sequencing was performed on CD4+ T cells from blood, cultured in vitro. The receptors come from a human donor in good health.

This clonotype was seen a handful of times. The CDR3 DNA reads as TGTGCCAGCAGTCTACAGGGGACAAAGCCCCAGCATTTT. It specifies CASSLQGTKPQHF. The gene calls are TRBV28 and TRBJ1-5; 7 bases match TRBD1. V was pared by 5 bases and J by 8 bases, with 6 bases of the junction left unmatched. The CDR3 consists of 13 residues. Germline V CDR1 and CDR2: MDHEN, SYDVKM.

This chain connects TRBV19 to TRBJ2-2, with D unclear. CDR1 is LNHDA and CDR2 is SQIVND in the germline V gene (reference sequence). The V gene lost 4 bases and the J gene lost 4 bases, with 4 bases spanning the gap. The CDR3 is 12 amino acids. CDR3 residues: CASSSVTGELFF. The CDR3 DNA follows: TGTGCCAGTAGTAGTGTCACCGGGGAGCTGTTTTTT.

In its sample, this clonotype was seen a few times. The chain links TRBV7-2 to TRBJ1-5; TRBD1 might be the D (6 bases). Germline V gene data show CDR1 as SGHTA and CDR2 as FQGNSA. Trimming left V 0 bases short and J 7 bases short, with 13 bases between. The CDR3 runs to 15 residues. CDR3 region: CASSLARGEDQPQHF. CDR3 sequence (DNA): TGTGCCAGCAGCTTAGCCAGGGGAGAGGACCAGCCCCAGCATTTT.

This clonotype came up a few times. The chain links TRBV27 to TRBJ2-1, with 14 bases aligning to TRBD2. Germline values: CDR1 MNHEY, CDR2 SMNVEV (reference sequence). The CDR3 covers 17 residues. The V and J ends lost 6 bases and 8 bases, in that order; junction bases with no gene match: 12. The CDR3, as DNA: TGTGCCAGCAGCCCGGGACTAGCGGGAGCGCCAGGGGATGAGCAGTTCTTC. Encoded protein: CASSPGLAGAPGDEQFF.

The gene calls are TRBV19 and TRBJ2-1, with 16 bases fitting TRBD2. V gave up 6 bases and J gave up 12 bases; unmatched junction bases: 2. The CDR3 has 13 residues. The V gene's germline CDR1 is LNHDA and CDR2 SQIVND (reference sequence). The CDR3 nucleotides are TGTGCCAGTAGGGGACTAGCGGGAGGGGGGCAGTTCTTC. Translated: CASRGLAGGGQFF.

This clonotype was seen a handful of times. V and J are TRBV6-1 and TRBJ1-1; possibly TRBD1 for D (6 bases). V was clipped by 4 bases and J by 1 base, with 10 bases between them. This CDR3 has 14 amino acids. The V gene's germline CDR1 is MNHNS and CDR2 SASEGT. The CDR3 loop reads CASSVLTGNTEAFF. DNA for the CDR3: TGTGCCAGCAGTGTCCTGACAGGGAACACTGAAGCTTTCTTT.

The chain joins TRBV7-6 to TRBJ1-1, with TRBD1 identical over 7 bases. The V gene end was trimmed by 3 bases and the J gene end by 1 base; junction bases not matched to a gene: 5. The CDR3 is 15 residues long. Germline CDR1 reads SGHVS; CDR2 reads FNYEAQ. The CDR3 bases are TGTGCCAGCAGCTTCACAGGGGACCCGAACACTGAAGCTTTCTTT. Translating it yields CASSFTGDPNTEAFF.

V and J are TRBV7-6 and TRBJ1-1, with no clear D. This CDR3 is 13 amino acids long. V was cut by 8 bases and J by 3 bases, with 13 bases left in between. Germline lookup yields CDR1 SGHVS and CDR2 FNYEAQ. The CDR3 DNA is TGTGCCAGCGGTAACGGAAAATACACTGAAGCTTTCTTT. Protein product: CASGNGKYTEAFF.

As to this clonotype: One end of the junction is discordant with germline, which a read error may explain. The chain couples TRBV28 to TRBJ2-1, with D perhaps being TRBD1 or TRBD2 (5 bases each). The length of the CDR3 is 12 residues. The germline V gene has CDR1 MDHEN and CDR2 SYDVKM. As DNA, the CDR3 is TGTGCCAGCAGTTTATACCCGGGACCCAGGGACTTC. Its protein is CASSLYPGPRDF.

In this sample, this clonotype turned up a few times. The chain employs TRBV28 and TRBJ2-7; D uncertain. V lost 6 bases and J lost 1, with 4 bases in between. The CDR3 consists of 11 residues. Germline assignment: CDR1 MDHEN and CDR2 SYDVKM. The CDR3 DNA is TGTGCCAGCAGCCAGTCCTACGAGCAGTACTTC. Translation gives CASSQSYEQYF.

The chain employs TRBV19 and TRBJ2-5; 10 bases line up with TRBD2. J lost 2 bases, V lost 3 bases, and 3 bases had no gene match. Germline-derived CDR1 and CDR2 are LNHDA and SQIVND (reference sequence). The CDR3 has 15 amino acids. CDR3 protein: CASSIRTSGQETQYF. DNA for the CDR3: TGTGCCAGTAGTATTCGGACTAGCGGACAAGAGACCCAGTACTTC.

This clonotype appeared a few times. The rearrangement joins TRBV7-9 to TRBJ1-5; D may be TRBD1 (6 bases). The V end was cut by 1 base, the J end by 0 bases, with 13 bases between. The CDR3 runs 17 residues. In germline, CDR1 is SEHNR, CDR2 FQNEAQ (reference sequence). The CDR3 sequence is CASSLGAGVGSNQPQHF. The CDR3 nucleotides read TGTGCCAGCAGCTTAGGGGCAGGGGTGGGTAGCAATCAGCCCCAGCATTTT.

This clonotype has more than one count but fewer than ten. The chain is built from TRBV12-5 and TRBJ2-5, with 10 bases fitting TRBD2. CDR3 length equals 16 residues. The junction had 9 bases not matched to a gene; V was cut back by 6 bases and J by 2 bases. CDR1 is LGHNT and CDR2 is FRNRAP in the germline V gene. CDR3 in DNA: TGTGCTAGTGGACCGGGGGCTAGCGGGGGTCAAGAGACCCAGTACTTC. Encoded protein: CASGPGASGGQETQYF.

In its sample, this clonotype was seen a few times. V usage is TRBV7-2 and J usage is TRBJ2-2; possibly TRBD1 for D (5 bases). This CDR3 comprises 14 residues. The V end was cut by 2 bases, the J end by 6 bases, with 10 bases between. Germline V gene sequence: CDR1 SGHTA, CDR2 FQGNSA. The CDR3 spells CASSLMSGPGELFF. The CDR3 region has the DNA TGTGCCAGCAGCTTAATGTCAGGGCCCGGGGAGCTGTTTTTT.

This clonotype appeared a few times. J is TRBJ2-7 and V is TRBV7-9, with 8 bases fitting TRBD1. The CDR3 contains 17 residues. Per the germline V gene, CDR1 is SEHNR and CDR2 is FQNEAQ (reference sequence). J was trimmed by 3 bases and V by 0 bases; bases with no gene match: 10. In DNA form, the CDR3 reads TGTGCCAGCAGCTTAGCTCAAGTGGGACAGGTCGACTACGAGCAGTACTTC. Translating gives CASSLAQVGQVDYEQYF. Combining the CDR3 with reference TRBV7-9 and TRBJ2-7 gives the whole variable domain DTGVSQNPRHKITKRGQNVTFRCDPISEHNRLYWYRQTLGQGPEFLTYFQNEAQLEKSRLLSDRFSAERPKGSFSTLEIQRTEQGDSAMYLCASSLAQVGQVDYEQYFGPGTRLTVT.

This chain links TRBV7-9 with TRBJ1-2; tentative D call: TRBD1 (5 bases). This CDR3 has 14 amino acids. Germline CDR1 reads SEHNR; CDR2 reads FQNEAQ (reference sequence). Between the trimmed V and J ends, which lost 5 bases and 5 bases, there was a span of 15 bases. CDR3 region: CASSLLDRIYGYTF. For the CDR3, the DNA is TGTGCCAGCAGCCTCTTAGACAGAATATATGGCTACACCTTC.

This chain links TRBV2 with TRBJ2-7; 11 nucleotides align to TRBD2. Germline V gene sequence: CDR1 SNHLY, CDR2 FYNNEI. Trimming at V came to 7 bases and at J to 4 bases, leaving 12 bases not matched to a gene. This CDR3 has 16 amino acids. The CDR3 reads CASTPPRLAGLYEQYF. The CDR3 region has the DNA TGTGCCAGCACCCCTCCCCGACTAGCGGGGTTGTACGAGCAGTACTTC.

This sequence joins TRBV7-9 and TRBJ1-1; the D is unclear. There are 11 residues in the CDR3. Germline-derived CDR1 and CDR2 are SEHNR and FQNEAQ (reference sequence). The V end was cut by 8 bases, the J end by 4 bases, with 8 bases between. The CDR3 loop reads CASAGGTEAFF. The CDR3 DNA is TGTGCCAGCGCTGGAGGCACTGAAGCTTTCTTT.

The chain uses TRBV5-1 and TRBJ1-5, with no clear D. V lost 4 bases, J lost 3 bases, and 11 bases lay in between. The CDR3 runs to 14 residues. Germline values: CDR1 SGHRS, CDR2 YFSETQ. Written as DNA, the CDR3 is TGCGCCAGCAGCCCCATTGGTCCCAATCAGCCCCAGCATTTT. It codes for CASSPIGPNQPQHF.

A few counts support this clonotype. The chain is built from TRBV27 and TRBJ1-5; D is undetermined. V lost 2 bases and J 0 bases, leaving 11 bases between the germline ends. Per the germline V gene, CDR1 is MNHEY and CDR2 is SMNVEV (reference sequence). The CDR3 runs 16 residues. The CDR3 reads CASSLRGRLSNQPQHF. The CDR3 region has the DNA TGTGCCAGCAGTTTAAGAGGCAGACTTAGCAATCAGCCCCAGCATTTT.

This chain uses TRBV28 with TRBJ1-2; 7 positions agree with TRBD1. This CDR3 is 16 amino acids long. Trimming removed 3 bases from V and 8 bases from J; junction bases left unmatched: 15. Germline loops: CDR1 MDHEN, CDR2 SYDVKM. CDR3 in DNA: TGTGCCAGCAGTTTTCTCGGGAAGAACAGGGGTTTGGGCTACACCTTC. Encoded protein: CASSFLGKNRGLGYTF.

The sample holds a few counts of this clonotype. This chain uses TRBV4-3 with TRBJ2-3, with 7 nucleotides matching TRBD2. CDR1 is LGHNA and CDR2 is YSLEER in the germline V gene. Trimming removed 0 bases from V and 9 bases from J; junction bases left unmatched: 3. The CDR3 consists of 13 residues. CDR3 sequence: CASSQDLRETQYF. The CDR3, as DNA: TGCGCCAGCAGCCAAGATCTGCGGGAGACGCAGTATTTT.

The V gene is TRBV19, the J gene TRBJ1-2; the D is unclear. The CDR3 totals 12 residues. CDR1 and CDR2 (germline): LNHDA, SQIVND (reference sequence). Trimming stripped 5 bases from V and 4 bases from J, with 8 bases between. The CDR3 coding sequence is TGTGCCAGTAGTCTTCCAGGCTATGGCTACACCTTC. This encodes CASSLPGYGYTF.

This clonotype was detected only a few times. The chain employs TRBV10-2 and TRBJ1-1; D not certain. From germline, CDR1 is WSHSY and CDR2 SAAADI. With 3 bases removed from V and 7 bases from J, the gap between germline ends came to 9 bases. This CDR3 spans 12 amino acids. The CDR3 DNA reads TGCGCCAGCAGTGAAGGGCCGGGTGAAGCTTTCTTT. Translation: CASSEGPGEAFF.

V gene TRBV6-1 combines with J gene TRBJ1-5; TRBD1 matches 7 bases. The CDR3 is made up of 15 amino acids. V dropped 5 bases and J dropped 4; count of bases not matched to a gene: 8. Germline CDR1 and CDR2: MNHNS and SASEGT. The CDR3 bases are TGTGCCAGCAGTCTCAACAGGGGCGGGAATCAGCCCCAGCATTTT. Translating gives CASSLNRGGNQPQHF.

In this sample, this clonotype turned up a few times. The gene calls are TRBV28 and TRBJ1-5, with 8 bases matching TRBD1. This CDR3 region has 15 residues. Per the germline V gene, CDR1 is MDHEN and CDR2 is SYDVKM. The V segment lost 6 bases and the J segment 2 bases; nucleotides outside the gene matches: 6. Here the CDR3 reads CASSPGQGGNQPQHF. The CDR3 DNA reads TGTGCCAGCAGCCCCGGACAGGGTGGCAATCAGCCCCAGCATTTT.

The table lists this clonotype with a few counts. The CDR3 is CASSPQGQGAEQYF. The CDR3 nucleotides read TGTGCCAGCAGTCCGCAGGGACAGGGTGCCGAGCAGTACTTC. The chain couples TRBV12-3 or TRBV12-4 to TRBJ2-7; 9 bases align to TRBD1. CDR3 length: 14 residues. Trimming took 5 bases from V and 6 from J; bases not matched to a gene: 8.

Here the CDR3 reads CASSMGGPEAFF. CDR3 nucleotides: TGTGCCAGTAGTATGGGTGGGCCTGAAGCTTTCTTT. This chain uses TRBV19 with TRBJ1-1; D unclear. The CDR3 runs 12 residues. Germline V gives CDR1 LNHDA, CDR2 SQIVND (reference sequence). Trimming shortened V by 3 bases and J by 6 bases, and 8 bases separated the two germline ends.

By its share, this clonotype is medium-sized (0.01 to 0.1%). The rearrangement joins TRBV20-1 to TRBJ1-1, with D unresolved. Trimming took 1 base from V and 0 from J, leaving 6 bases between them. Looked up from germline, CDR1 is DFQATT and CDR2 is SNEGSKA (reference sequence). The CDR3 runs 13 residues. The chain's CDR3 is CSARGGMNTEAFF. CDR3 DNA sequence: TGCAGTGCTAGAGGCGGCATGAACACTGAAGCTTTCTTT.

This clonotype has only a few counts. The chain joins TRBV27 to TRBJ2-7; the match to TRBD1 covers 9 bases. CDR1 and CDR2 (germline): MNHEY, SMNVEV (reference sequence). V trimming: 4 bases; J trimming: 4 bases; junction bases outside the gene matches: 8. The CDR3 extends over 15 amino acids. For the CDR3, the DNA is TGTGCCAGCAGTTCTCCCGGGACAGGGATGTACGAGCAGTACTTC. Translating it yields CASSSPGTGMYEQYF.

This chain links TRBV12-3 or TRBV12-4 with TRBJ1-5, with D unclear. Trimming stripped 2 bases from V and 2 bases from J, with 7 bases between. This CDR3 contains 14 residues. The DNA of the CDR3 is TGTGCCAGCAGTTTATTCGGGGGCAATCAGCCCCAGCATTTT. Residues: CASSLFGGNQPQHF.